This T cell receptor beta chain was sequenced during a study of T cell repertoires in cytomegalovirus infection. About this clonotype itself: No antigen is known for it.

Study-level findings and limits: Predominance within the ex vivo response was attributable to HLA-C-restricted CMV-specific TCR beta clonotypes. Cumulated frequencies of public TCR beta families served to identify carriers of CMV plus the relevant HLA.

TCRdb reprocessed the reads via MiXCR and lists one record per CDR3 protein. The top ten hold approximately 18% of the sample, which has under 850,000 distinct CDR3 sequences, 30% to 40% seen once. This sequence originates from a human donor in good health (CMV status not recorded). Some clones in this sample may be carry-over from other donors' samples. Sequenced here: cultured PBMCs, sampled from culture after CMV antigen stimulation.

The CDR3 loop reads CASSQGSKASYNEQFF. CDR3 in DNA: TGCGCCAGCAGTCAAGGGTCGAAAGCGTCCTACAATGAGCAGTTCTTC. This chain joins TRBV23-1 and TRBJ2-1; no definite D call. TRBV23-1 is annotated as an ORF whose role is uncertain. The CDR3 consists of 16 residues. Trimming left V 2 bases short and J 1 base short, with 12 bases between.